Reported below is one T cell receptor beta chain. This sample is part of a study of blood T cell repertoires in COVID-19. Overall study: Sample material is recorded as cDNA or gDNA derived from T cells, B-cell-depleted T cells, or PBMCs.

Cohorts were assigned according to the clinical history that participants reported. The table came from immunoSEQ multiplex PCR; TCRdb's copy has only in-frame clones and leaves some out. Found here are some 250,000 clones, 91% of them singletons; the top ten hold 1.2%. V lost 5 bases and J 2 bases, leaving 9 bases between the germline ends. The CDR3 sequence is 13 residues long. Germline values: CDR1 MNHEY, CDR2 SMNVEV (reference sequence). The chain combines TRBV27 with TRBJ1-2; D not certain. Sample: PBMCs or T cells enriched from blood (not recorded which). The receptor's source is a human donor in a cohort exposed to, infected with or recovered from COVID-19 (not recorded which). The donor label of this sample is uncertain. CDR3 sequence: CASSPTLNYGYTF. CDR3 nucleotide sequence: TGTGCCAGCAGTCCCACTTTGAACTATGGCTACACCTTC.